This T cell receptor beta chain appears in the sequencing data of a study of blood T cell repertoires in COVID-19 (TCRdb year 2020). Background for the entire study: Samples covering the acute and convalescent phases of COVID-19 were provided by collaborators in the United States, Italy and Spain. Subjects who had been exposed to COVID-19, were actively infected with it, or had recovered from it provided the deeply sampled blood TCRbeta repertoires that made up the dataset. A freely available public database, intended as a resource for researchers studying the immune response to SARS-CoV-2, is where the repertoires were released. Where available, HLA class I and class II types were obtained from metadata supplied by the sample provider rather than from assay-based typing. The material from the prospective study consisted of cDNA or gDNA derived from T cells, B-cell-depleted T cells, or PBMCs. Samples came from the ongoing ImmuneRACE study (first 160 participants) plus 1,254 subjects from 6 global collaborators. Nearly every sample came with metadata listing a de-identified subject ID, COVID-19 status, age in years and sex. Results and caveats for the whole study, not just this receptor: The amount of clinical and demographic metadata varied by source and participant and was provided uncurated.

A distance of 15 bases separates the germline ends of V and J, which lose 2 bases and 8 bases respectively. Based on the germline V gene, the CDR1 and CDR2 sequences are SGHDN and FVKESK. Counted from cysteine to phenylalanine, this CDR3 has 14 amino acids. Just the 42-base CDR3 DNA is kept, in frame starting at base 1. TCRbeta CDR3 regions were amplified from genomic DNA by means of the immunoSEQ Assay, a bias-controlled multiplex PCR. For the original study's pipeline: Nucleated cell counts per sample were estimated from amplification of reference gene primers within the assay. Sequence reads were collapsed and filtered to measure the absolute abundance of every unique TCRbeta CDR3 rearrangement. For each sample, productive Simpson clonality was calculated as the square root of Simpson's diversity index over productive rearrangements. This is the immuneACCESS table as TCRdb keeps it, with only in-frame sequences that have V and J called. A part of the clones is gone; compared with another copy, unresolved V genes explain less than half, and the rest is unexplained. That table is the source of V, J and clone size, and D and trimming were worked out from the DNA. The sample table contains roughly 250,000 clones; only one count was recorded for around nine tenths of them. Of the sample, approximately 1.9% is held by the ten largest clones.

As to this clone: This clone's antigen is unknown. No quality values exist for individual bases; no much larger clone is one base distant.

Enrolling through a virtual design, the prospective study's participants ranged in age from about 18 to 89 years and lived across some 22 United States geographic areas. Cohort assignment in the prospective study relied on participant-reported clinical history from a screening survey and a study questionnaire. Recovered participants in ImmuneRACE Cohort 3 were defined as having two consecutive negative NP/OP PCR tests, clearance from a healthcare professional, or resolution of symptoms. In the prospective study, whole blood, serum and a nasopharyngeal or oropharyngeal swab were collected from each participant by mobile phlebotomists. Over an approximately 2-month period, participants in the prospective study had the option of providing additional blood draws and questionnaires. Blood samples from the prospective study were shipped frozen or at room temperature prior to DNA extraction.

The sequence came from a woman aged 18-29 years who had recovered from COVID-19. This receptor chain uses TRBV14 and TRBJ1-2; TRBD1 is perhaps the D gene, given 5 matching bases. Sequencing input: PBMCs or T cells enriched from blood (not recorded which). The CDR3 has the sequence CASSQPGRGGGYTF. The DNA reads TGTGCCAGCAGCCAACCCGGGAGGGGAGGAGGCTACACCTTC.